This T cell receptor (beta chain) was sequenced for a study of control samples from healthy donors and cancer patients. Germline V gives CDR1 MNHEY, CDR2 SMNVEV (reference sequence). The length of the CDR3 is 14 residues. Trimming removed 6 bases from V and 4 bases from J, with 13 bases in between. Assay used: immunoSEQ multiplex PCR; TCRdb lists only in-frame clones, some missing. The table records over 150,000 clones, nearly 96% of them present only once. The chain recombines TRBV27 with TRBJ1-5; D is possibly TRBD1 (5 bases). The source material was blood. The sequence was obtained from a woman aged 25 to 39 in good health. In nucleotides, the CDR3 is TGTGCCAGCAGGGTCGGGGGGAGTAATCAGCCCCAGCATTTT. Its protein is CASRVGGSNQPQHF.